The rows below give T cell receptor beta chains drawn from one sample of a study of cytomegalovirus exposure and HLA in healthy donors. Produced via immunoSEQ multiplex PCR; TCRdb's table is partial and in-frame only. The sample has some 150,000 clones, 80% to 90% seen once. Sequencing was performed on PBMCs. The receptor source for this set is a woman in her 30s in good health and CMV-seropositive. CDR3s include the opening cysteine and the closing phenylalanine or tryptophan. Fields, in order: D gene, clone size, V gene, J gene, CDR3 protein, CDR3 DNA. The D gene is left open where the match is weak. Not every row has a clone size; where given, it reads once, few, many or a size class.

>-|-|TRBV18|TRBJ1-3
CASSPTTAGAGNTIYF
TGTGCCAGCTCACCTACCACGGCAGGGGCTGGAAACACCATATATTTT
>TRBD2|-|TRBV7-2|TRBJ2-3
CASSLVGGSGTDTQYF
TGTGCCAGCAGCTTAGTCGGCGGGAGCGGCACAGATACGCAGTATTTT
>TRBD1|-|TRBV4-3|TRBJ2-5
CASSLGQGRSSQETQYF
TGCGCCAGCAGCCTCGGACAGGGTCGGAGTAGTCAAGAGACCCAGTACTTC
>-|-|TRBV5-1|TRBJ2-7
CASSYRQESDEQYF
TGCGCCAGCAGCTACCGACAGGAATCGGACGAGCAGTACTTC
>-|-|TRBV6-5|TRBJ2-3
CASSLRVGTDTQYF
TGTGCCAGCAGTTTACGGGTCGGCACAGATACGCAGTATTTT
>-|-|TRBV30|TRBJ2-1
CAFSLGGGRQEQFF
TGTGCCTTCTCCCTGGGCGGGGGCCGCCAAGAGCAGTTCTTC
>TRBD2|-|TRBV7-2|TRBJ2-5
CASSLVAGRETQYF
TGTGCCAGCAGCTTAGTAGCCGGGAGGGAGACCCAGTACTTC
>-|-|TRBV12-5|TRBJ2-1
CASGSVSSYNEQFF
TGTGCTAGTGGTTCGGTTAGCTCCTACAATGAGCAGTTCTTC
>-|-|TRBV27|TRBJ1-3
CASSSPGSAGNTIYF
TGTGCCAGCAGTTCCCCCGGGAGTGCTGGAAACACCATATATTTT
>-|-|TRBV5-1|TRBJ1-1
CASSLQGLDTEAFF
TGCGCCAGCAGCTTACAGGGCTTAGACACTGAAGCTTTCTTT
>TRBD1|-|TRBV4-3|TRBJ2-1
CASSHNDRGPVNEQFF
TGCGCCAGCAGCCATAATGACAGGGGGCCTGTCAATGAGCAGTTCTTC
>TRBD2|-|TRBV7-3|TRBJ2-3
CASSSSGGAPDTQYF
TGTGCCAGCAGCTCAAGCGGGGGGGCCCCAGATACGCAGTATTTT
>-|once|TRBV7-6|TRBJ2-7
CASSFGTLYEQYF
TGTGCCAGCAGCTTCGGGACACTCTACGAGCAGTACTTC
>-|once|TRBV9|TRBJ2-1
CASSQTPEVSYNEQFF
TGTGCCAGCAGTCAAACGCCGGAGGTCTCCTACAATGAGCAGTTCTTC
>-|many|TRBV5-4|TRBJ1-3
CASSYRARGPPGNTIYF
TGTGCCAGCAGCTACCGGGCTAGAGGGCCTCCTGGAAACACCATATATTTT
>TRBD2|-|TRBV5-5|TRBJ2-5
CASSTGGRETQYF
TGTGCCAGCAGCACGGGGGGGCGGGAGACCCAGTACTTC
>TRBD1|-|TRBV5-4|TRBJ1-4
CASSQQGLVEKLFF
TGTGCCAGCAGCCAACAGGGGTTGGTTGAAAAACTGTTTTTT
>-|-|TRBV30|TRBJ1-5
CAWSTTRQGHRDQPQHF
TGTGCCTGGAGTACGACCCGTCAGGGCCACAGGGATCAGCCCCAGCATTTT
>TRBD1|once|TRBV4-2|TRBJ2-7
CASSLQGASYEQYF
TGTGCCAGCAGCCTACAGGGGGCCAGCTACGAGCAGTACTTC
>TRBD1|-|TRBV14|TRBJ1-2
CASSRITGDHGYTF
TGTGCCAGCAGCCGAATTACAGGGGATCATGGCTACACCTTC
>-|-|TRBV5-4|TRBJ1-2
CASSPADSYGYTF
TGTGCCAGCAGCCCCGCAGACAGCTATGGCTACACCTTC
>TRBD1|-|TRBV28|TRBJ1-2
CASSQGQGFYGYTF
TGTGCCAGCAGCCAGGGACAGGGGTTTTATGGCTACACCTTC
>TRBD1|-|TRBV28|TRBJ2-7
CASRYRDRSSYEQYF
TGTGCCAGCAGGTACCGGGACAGAAGCTCCTACGAGCAGTACTTC
>TRBD2|once|TRBV2|TRBJ2-7
CASSGGLAYEQYF
TGTGCCAGCAGTGGAGGACTAGCTTACGAGCAGTACTTC
>-|-|TRBV4-3|TRBJ1-2
CASSQGLGTLSPYGYTF
TGCGCCAGCAGCCAAGGTTTAGGGACATTAAGTCCCTATGGCTACACCTTC
>-|-|TRBV19|TRBJ1-1
CASSILGQSEAFF
TGTGCCAGTAGTATTCTTGGACAGTCTGAAGCTTTCTTT
>TRBD1|-|TRBV5-1|TRBJ2-4
CASSTSQGAENIQYF
TGCGCCAGCAGCACTTCACAGGGGGCAGAAAACATTCAGTACTTC
>TRBD1|-|TRBV5-5|TRBJ1-2
CASSYGTVDYGYTF
TGTGCCAGCAGCTACGGGACAGTAGATTATGGCTACACCTTC
>-|-|TRBV6-1|TRBJ1-2
CASTHREQHYGYTF
TGTGCCAGCACCCACAGGGAGCAACACTATGGCTACACCTTC
>-|-|TRBV2|TRBJ2-5
CASTYPDGGTQYF
TGTGCCAGCACGTACCCCGACGGGGGGACCCAGTACTTC
>-|-|TRBV14|TRBJ2-7
CASSQYYEQYF
TGTGCCAGCAGCCAGTACTACGAGCAGTACTTC
>TRBD1|-|TRBV30|TRBJ1-5
CAWGTGVSNQPQHF
TGTGCCTGGGGAACAGGGGTCAGCAATCAGCCCCAGCATTTT
>-|-|TRBV30|TRBJ1-4
CAWSTRTNEKLFF
TGTGCCTGGTCGACGAGGACTAATGAAAAACTGTTTTTT
>TRBD1|-|TRBV10-3|TRBJ2-7
CAISESNRGEQYF
TGTGCCATCAGTGAGTCGAACAGGGGGGAGCAGTACTTC
>TRBD1|once|TRBV19|TRBJ2-7
CASSKTGGGSYEQYF
TGTGCCAGTAGTAAGACAGGGGGGGGGTCCTACGAGCAGTACTTC
>-|once|TRBV10-3|TRBJ1-2
CAIAGKGGHTF
TGTGCCATAGCCGGTAAAGGAGGCCACACCTTC
>TRBD1|-|TRBV19|TRBJ1-6
CASRDKPEAGTASSPLHF
TGTGCCAGTCGAGACAAACCGGAAGCCGGGACAGCGTCCTCACCCCTCCACTTT
>TRBD1|-|TRBV6-6|TRBJ2-7
CASRPGGKYEQYF
TGTGCCAGCAGGCCAGGGGGCAAGTACGAGCAGTACTTC
>TRBD2|-|TRBV5-1|TRBJ2-3
CASQRTSGGTRGDTQYF
TGCGCCAGCCAGAGGACTAGCGGGGGCACCCGCGGGGATACGCAGTATTTT
>TRBD2|-|TRBV5-1|TRBJ2-5
CASYSTPSGGAETQYF
TGCGCCAGCTATTCGACTCCTAGCGGGGGAGCGGAGACCCAGTACTTC
>TRBD1|-|TRBV27|TRBJ2-3
CASSSSAGDRRPDTQYF
TGTGCCAGCAGTTCTTCTGCCGGGGACAGGAGGCCAGATACGCAGTATTTT
>-|-|TRBV10-3|TRBJ2-3
CAIRPTGNTDTQYF
TGTGCCATCAGACCAACAGGAAACACAGATACGCAGTATTTT
>TRBD1|-|TRBV7-9|TRBJ1-2
CASSRTGHYYGYTF
TGTGCCAGCAGTCGGACAGGGCATTACTATGGCTACACCTTC
>TRBD2|-|TRBV9|TRBJ2-3
CASSNEGLAGGYTDTQYF
TGTGCCAGCAGCAACGAGGGGCTAGCGGGGGGGTACACAGATACGCAGTATTTT
>-|-|TRBV6-4|TRBJ2-3
CASSAGEADTQYF
TGTGCCAGCAGTGCCGGGGAAGCAGATACGCAGTATTTT
>-|once|TRBV11-2|TRBJ1-6
CASSPGSWDNSPLHF
TGTGCCAGCAGCCCAGGGTCCTGGGATAATTCACCCCTCCACTTT
>-|-|TRBV15|TRBJ1-5
CATSRGRGRDSNQPQHF
TGTGCCACCAGCAGAGGAAGAGGCAGAGATAGCAATCAGCCCCAGCATTTT
>-|-|TRBV10-2|TRBJ1-1
CASRPLERVNTEAFF
TGCGCCAGCAGGCCTTTAGAGAGGGTGAACACTGAAGCTTTCTTT
>-|once|TRBV19|TRBJ2-7
CASSLPGTASYEQYF
TGTGCCAGTAGTCTTCCCGGAACAGCTTCCTACGAGCAGTACTTC
>-|-|TRBV6-6|TRBJ2-7
CASTTSTEQVSYEQYF
TGTGCCAGCACTACAAGTACAGAGCAAGTCTCCTACGAGCAGTACTTC
>-|-|TRBV10-3|TRBJ1-1
CAISDWLDHMNTEAFF
TGTGCCATCAGTGACTGGCTAGATCACATGAACACTGAAGCTTTCTTT
>TRBD1|-|TRBV19|TRBJ1-2
CASSIALTGGYGYTF
TGTGCCAGTAGTATAGCCCTGACAGGGGGCTATGGCTACACCTTC
>-|-|TRBV25-1|TRBJ2-3
CASSDTLGPQYF
TGTGCCAGCAGTGACACCCTGGGCCCGCAGTATTTT
>-|-|TRBV6-5|TRBJ1-2
CASSSRPLRGYGYTF
TGTGCCAGCAGTTCCCGACCCCTCCGGGGCTATGGCTACACCTTC
>TRBD1|once|TRBV30|TRBJ1-4
CAWSPLRTGQSTYEKLFF
TGTGCCTGGAGTCCTCTCAGGACAGGGCAATCGACTTATGAAAAACTGTTTTTT